One and the same sample provided the 16 T cell receptor beta chains below, sequenced in a study of shared clonotypes between healthy human individuals (dated by TCRdb to 2020 to 2022). The method was the immunoSEQ multiplex PCR assay. This is the immuneACCESS table as TCRdb keeps it, with only in-frame sequences that have V and J called. A part of the clones is gone; compared with another copy, unresolved V genes explain less than half, and the rest is unexplained. Counted in this sample were about 1.1 million clones; about 80% of them appeared once. Of the sample, about 0.52% falls within the top ten clones. Sequencing was performed on memory CD4+ T cells from PBMCs. The meaning of the sample's cell subset or site label: CD45RA-negative fraction. The receptors were sampled from a man aged 18 to 29 in good health. Some clones in this sample may be carry-over from other donors' samples.

The chain joins TRBV5-1 to TRBJ2-5, with 13 nucleotides matching TRBD2. The CDR3 is 17 residues long. Trimming at V came to 3 bases and at J to 5 bases, leaving 10 bases not matched to a gene. The germline V gene has CDR1 SGHRS and CDR2 YFSETQ. The CDR3 loop is CASSSEGLAGLGETQYF. CDR3 DNA sequence: TGCGCCAGCAGCTCAGAGGGACTAGCGGGGTTAGGGGAGACCCAGTACTTC.

The chain links TRBV5-1 to TRBJ1-5; 8 nucleotides match TRBD1. The CDR3 sequence is 15 residues long. Germline assignment: CDR1 SGHRS and CDR2 YFSETQ. Trimming removed 3 bases from V and 1 base from J; junction bases left unmatched: 3. The CDR3 DNA sequence: TGCGCCAGCAGCTACACAGGGGGGAGCAATCAGCCCCAGCATTTT. It yields the protein CASSYTGGSNQPQHF.

V and J are TRBV9 and TRBJ1-2; D uncertain. There are 13 residues in the CDR3. CDR1 and CDR2 from the germline V gene are SGDLS and YYNGEE. V shed 1 base and J shed 3 bases, with 7 bases lying between them. The CDR3 region is CASSVRTDYGYTF. CDR3 DNA: TGTGCCAGCAGCGTACGGACGGACTATGGCTACACCTTC.

This clone was seen a few times. CDR3 sequence: CASSLNVVKPRQGGVHGTDTQYF. Here the CDR3 DNA reads TGTGCCAGCAGTTTGAACGTAGTAAAACCTCGACAGGGAGGGGTCCATGGCACAGATACGCAGTATTTT. This chain links TRBV28 with TRBJ2-3; perhaps D is TRBD1 or TRBD2 (7 bases each). The CDR3 is 23 residues long. V was cut by 3 bases and J by 1 base, with 35 bases left in between. CDR1 and CDR2 (germline): MDHEN, SYDVKM.

The rearrangement links TRBV7-8 to TRBJ2-7; 13 bases are a match to TRBD2. CDR3 length: 16 residues. Germline lookup yields CDR1 SGHVS and CDR2 FQNEAQ. J gave up 4 bases and V 5 bases, and 8 bases lay outside the gene matches. The CDR3: CASSKGLAGSVYEQYF. The CDR3 nucleotides read TGTGCCAGCAGCAAGGGACTAGCGGGAAGTGTGTACGAGCAGTACTTC.

This sequence joins TRBV14 and TRBJ1-2; perhaps TRBD1 as D (5 bases). The CDR3 is 13 residues long. The germline gives CDR1 SGHDN, CDR2 FVKESK. Trimming pared 2 bases from V and 8 bases from J, leaving 12 bases between. CDR3 loop: CASSQSRRGGYTF. The CDR3 DNA reads TGTGCCAGCAGCCAAAGCCGGCGGGGCGGCTACACCTTC. Full variable domain (rest looked up from reference TRBV14 and TRBJ1-2): EAGVTQFPSHSVIEKGQTVTLRCDPISGHDNLYWYRRVMGKEIKFLLHFVKESKQDESGMPNNRFLAERTGGTYSTLKVQPAELEDSGVYFCASSQSRRGGYTFGSGTRLTVV.

The chain recombines TRBV7-3 with TRBJ2-3, with D perhaps matching TRBD2 (6 bases). This CDR3 region has 14 residues. V was trimmed by 4 bases and J by 2 bases, leaving 10 bases between them. Germline assignment: CDR1 SGHTA and CDR2 FQGTGA. This CDR3 is CASSSGDSTDTQYF. CDR3 nucleotides: TGTGCCAGCAGCTCGGGAGACTCCACAGATACGCAGTATTTT.

This sequence joins TRBV9 and TRBJ1-1; possibly TRBD1 for D (5 bases). CDR1 SGDLS and CDR2 YYNGEE come from the germline V gene. The CDR3 spans 13 residues. Trimming removed 4 bases from V and 1 base from J, with 8 bases in between. The DNA of the CDR3 is TGTGCCAGCAGCAGGGGAGGGAACACTGAAGCTTTCTTT. Protein sequence: CASSRGGNTEAFF. Drawing the rest from reference TRBV9 and TRBJ1-1, the complete variable domain is DSGVTQTPKHLITATGQRVTLRCSPRSGDLSVYWYQQSLDQGLQFLIQYYNGEERAKGNILERFSAQQFPDLHSELNLSSLELGDSALYFCASSRGGNTEAFFGQGTRLTVV.

About this clone: The same CDR3 arises from other DNA sequences in this sample as well. This sequence joins TRBV5-1 and TRBJ2-5; 7 positions match TRBD1. CDR1 SGHRS and CDR2 YFSETQ come from the germline V gene. The junction had 7 bases not matched to a gene; V was cut back by 4 bases and J by 4 bases. The CDR3 is made up of 14 amino acids. CDR3 loop: CASSLRTGRETQYF. DNA of the CDR3: TGCGCCAGCAGCCTCCGGACAGGTAGAGAGACCCAGTACTTC.

The J gene is TRBJ1-2, the V gene TRBV5-1, with D perhaps matching TRBD1 (5 bases). Trimming removed 3 bases at V and 8 bases at J, with 11 bases between. CDR3 length: 12 residues. Germline V gene lookup returns CDR1 SGHRS and CDR2 YFSETQ. CDR3 in DNA: TGCGCCAGCAGCTCCCACACAGGCGGCTACACCTTC. Encoded protein: CASSSHTGGYTF. Complete variable domain (other parts from reference TRBV5-1 and TRBJ1-2): KAGVTQTPRYLIKTRGQQVTLSCSPISGHRSVSWYQQTPGQGLQFLFEYFSETQRNKGNFPGRFSGRQFSNSRSEMNVSTLELGDSALYLCASSSHTGGYTFGSGTRLTVV.

The sample holds a few counts of this clone. This specimen includes other DNA sequences encoding the same CDR3. The V call is TRBV7-9, the J call TRBJ1-5; D is possibly TRBD1 (5 bases). The CDR3 extends over 14 amino acids. Trimming removed 5 bases at V and 2 bases at J, with 10 bases between. The germline V gene encodes CDR1 SEHNR and CDR2 FQNEAQ (reference sequence). CDR3 in DNA: TGTGCCAGCAGCCGGGGAGGGGGCAATCAGCCCCAGCATTTT. This codes for CASSRGGGNQPQHF.

The CDR3 spells CASSQDSFAGGEKLFF. Written as DNA, the CDR3 is TGTGCCAGCAGCCAAGATTCGTTTGCGGGAGGCGAAAAACTGTTTTTT. The rearrangement joins TRBV14 to TRBJ1-4; no clear D gene. From germline, CDR1 is SGHDN and CDR2 FVKESK. Trimming took off 0 bases at V and 8 bases at J, with 16 bases between the two ends. The CDR3 has 16 residues.

This chain joins TRBV9 and TRBJ1-2; 9 bases align to TRBD1. Germline V gene sequence: CDR1 SGDLS, CDR2 YYNGEE. The CDR3 runs 15 residues. V lost 4 bases and J lost 2; bases outside the gene matches: 6. CDR3 DNA sequence: TGTGCCAGCAGCCCGCCTGGGACAGGGAACTATGGCTACACCTTC. Translated, it gives CASSPPGTGNYGYTF.

The gene calls are TRBV5-1 and TRBJ2-3, with D perhaps TRBD2 (6 bases). The CDR3 is 14 amino acids. Germline-derived CDR1 and CDR2 are SGHRS and YFSETQ. Trimming took 3 bases from V and 3 from J, leaving 11 bases between them. The CDR3 is CASSYLALTDTQYF. CDR3 nucleotide sequence: TGCGCCAGCAGCTACCTAGCGTTGACAGATACGCAGTATTTT.

The chain links TRBV19 to TRBJ1-2; TRBD1 aligns across 7 bases. V shed 6 bases, J shed 5 bases, and the junction held 6 bases outside the gene matches. The CDR3 has 13 amino acids. From germline, CDR1 is LNHDA and CDR2 SQIVND (reference sequence). CDR3 amino acids: CASSLGQRYGYTF. In nucleotides, the CDR3 is TGTGCCAGTAGCCTGGGACAGCGATATGGCTACACCTTC.

This chain uses TRBV20-1 with TRBJ1-2, with D hard to call. Germline CDR1 and CDR2: DFQATT and SNEGSKA (reference sequence). This CDR3 has 11 amino acids. Trimming stripped 7 bases from V and 4 bases from J, with 10 bases between. The CDR3 DNA is TGCAGTGTACGAGTTACCTATGGCTACACCTTC. This translates into CSVRVTYGYTF.